These T cell receptor beta chains were read from a single sample in a study of blood T cell repertoires in COVID-19. Only in-frame clones appear in the TCRdb table, and some are missing; sequencing was by immunoSEQ multiplex PCR. The table includes 120,000 to 150,000 clones, roughly 87% detected once. Sequenced input: peripheral blood. Source of these receptors: a woman between 45 and 60 years old with acute or convalescent COVID-19. The CDR3 runs from the conserved cysteine through the conserved F or W. Fields, in order: J gene, V gene, clone size, D gene, CDR3 DNA, CDR3 protein. The D gene is left open where the match is weak. Clone size is stated in some rows and not others, as once, few, many or a class when expanded.

>TRBJ2-7|TRBV28|-|-
TGTGCCAGCAGTTTTCTCAGGGCTCCCTACGAGCAGTACTTC
CASSFLRAPYEQYF
>TRBJ1-2|TRBV12-3/TRBV12-4|-|TRBD1
TGTGCCAGCAGTCCCTGGGACAGGGATGGCTACACCTTC
CASSPWDRDGYTF
>TRBJ1-5|TRBV19|-|-
TGTGCCAGTAGTATAGATAGCAATAGCAATCAGCCCCAGCATTTT
CASSIDSNSNQPQHF
>TRBJ1-2|TRBV13|-|-
TGTGCCAGCAGCGTTACATTACAGGGCTACACCTTC
CASSVTLQGYTF
>TRBJ1-5|TRBV14|-|-
TGTGCCAGCAGCCGGGCGGGGAATCAGCCCCAGCATTTT
CASSRAGNQPQHF
>TRBJ1-5|TRBV5-1|-|-
TGCGCCAGCAGCTTGGGAGGTGGTGGTGGCAATCAGCCCCAGCATTTT
CASSLGGGGGNQPQHF
>TRBJ1-2|TRBV6-5|-|-
TGTGCCAGCACCCGAGGGTCTGGCTACACCTTC
CASTRGSGYTF
>TRBJ1-1|TRBV9|-|-
TGTGCCAGCAGCGCGAATGTGGACGGGGGGAACACTGAAGCTTTCTTT
CASSANVDGGNTEAFF
>TRBJ1-4|TRBV19|-|TRBD1
TGTGCCAGTAGTATCCAAACAGGGGCCTTAGGGGAAAAACTGTTTTTT
CASSIQTGALGEKLFF
>TRBJ1-2|TRBV6-4|-|TRBD1
TGTGCCAGCAGCCCCCGGACAGGGGAAGGGACTAACTATGGCTACACCTTC
CASSPRTGEGTNYGYTF
>TRBJ2-6|TRBV6-5|-|-
TGTGCCAGCAGTTCCCTCTCTGGGGCCAACGTCCTGACTTTC
CASSSLSGANVLTF
>TRBJ1-6|TRBV5-5|-|TRBD1
TGTGCCAGCATCGCCGGGACAGTTAATTCACCCCTCCACTTT
CASIAGTVNSPLHF
>TRBJ1-5|TRBV11-2|-|TRBD1
TGTGCCAGCAGCCCTTCGACAGGGGCTAGCAATCAGCCCCAGCATTTT
CASSPSTGASNQPQHF
>TRBJ2-1|TRBV5-4|-|TRBD1
TGTGCCAGCAGCATCGGACAGGGTCTTTACAATGAGCAGTTCTTC
CASSIGQGLYNEQFF
>TRBJ1-4|TRBV6-5|-|-
TGTGCCAGCAGCTTTACCACAGGGTCTAATGAAAAACTGTTTTTT
CASSFTTGSNEKLFF
>TRBJ2-7|TRBV12-3/TRBV12-4|-|TRBD1
TGTGCCAGCAGTCGTCCCGGGACAGGGTTTCAGTACTTC
CASSRPGTGFQYF
>TRBJ2-1|TRBV7-8|-|TRBD1
TGTGCCAGCAGCTTAACTCCCGGGACAGGGGGCGTAAATGAGCAGTTCTTC
CASSLTPGTGGVNEQFF
>TRBJ2-7|TRBV27|-|TRBD1
TGTGCCAGCAGTTGGACAGGGGCTATCTCCTCCTACGAGCAGTACTTC
CASSWTGAISSYEQYF
>TRBJ1-1|TRBV6-1|-|-
TGTGCCAGCAGTGAAGGCGCAGGGGTCGACACTGAAGCTTTCTTT
CASSEGAGVDTEAFF
>TRBJ1-1|TRBV25-1|-|-
TGTGCCAGCAGTGAACTCAGGTCGAACACTGAAGCTTTCTTT
CASSELRSNTEAFF
>TRBJ2-2|TRBV20-1|-|TRBD1
TGCAGTGCTAGTTTGTGGGGACAGGGGGGCACCGGGGAGCTGTTTTTT
CSASLWGQGGTGELFF
>TRBJ2-7|TRBV5-1|-|TRBD2
TGCGCCAGCAGCTTGGAAGGGAGTCTAGCGGGGGATCACGAGCAGTACTTC
CASSLEGSLAGDHEQYF
>TRBJ2-1|TRBV5-1|-|TRBD2
TGCGCCAGCAGCTTGTCTTTCGAGACTAGCGGGAGTCATGAGCAGTTCTTC
CASSLSFETSGSHEQFF
>TRBJ2-2|TRBV7-2|-|TRBD2
TGTGCCAGCAGCCCCCGAGGCGGGGGGCTAAAGGACCCCGGGGAGCTGTTTTTT
CASSPRGGGLKDPGELFF
>TRBJ1-1|TRBV19|-|-
TGTGCCAGTGGACAGACTGGTGCCCTCACTGAAGCTTTCTTT
CASGQTGALTEAFF
>TRBJ2-7|TRBV7-2|few|-
TGTGCCAGCAGCTCGGCCTACGAGCAGTACTTC
CASSSAYEQYF
>TRBJ2-3|TRBV10-1|few|-
TGCGCCAGCAGTGAGAGGTTGGGAGTCGCAGATACGCAGTATTTT
CASSERLGVADTQYF
>TRBJ2-2|TRBV9|-|-
TGTGCCAGCAGCGTAGGGACAAGTGTGAACACCGGGGAGCTGTTTTTT
CASSVGTSVNTGELFF
>TRBJ1-5|TRBV6-5|-|-
TGTGCCAGAGCCAGGGAGGGCAATCAGCCCCAGCATTTT
CARAREGNQPQHF
>TRBJ1-2|TRBV3-1/TRBV3-2|-|-
TGTGCCAGCAGCCAAGATGGCAGGGGTGGCTACACCTTC
CASSQDGRGGYTF
>TRBJ1-2|TRBV5-8|-|-
TGTGCCAGCAGCTTGGCCTTAAGAGGGTACGGCTACACCTTC
CASSLALRGYGYTF
>TRBJ1-3|TRBV6-6|-|TRBD1
TGTGCCAGCAGCCCACAGGGGGCTGGGGGAAACACCATATATTTT
CASSPQGAGGNTIYF
>TRBJ2-3|TRBV7-9|-|-
TGTGCCAGCAGCTCTAACCTGAACTTGCAGTATTTT
CASSSNLNLQYF
>TRBJ2-3|TRBV15|-|TRBD2
TGTGCCATGCGGGGGGGCACAGATACGCAGTATTTT
CAMRGGTDTQYF
>TRBJ2-7|TRBV10-1|-|-
TGCGCCAGCAGTCAGGGAAGCTCCTACGAGCAGTACTTC
CASSQGSSYEQYF
>TRBJ1-1|TRBV5-1|-|-
TGCGCCAGCAGCTTGTCCCCGGGTTCGGGAGCTTTCTTT
CASSLSPGSGAFF
>TRBJ1-1|TRBV29-1|-|TRBD1
TGCAGCGCTGGGGACAGAGGTTTCGGGAACACTGAAGCTTTCTTT
CSAGDRGFGNTEAFF
>TRBJ1-4|TRBV15|-|TRBD1
TGTGCCACCAGCAGAAATCCAGGGGGGTTTTTT
CATSRNPGGFF
>TRBJ1-4|TRBV30|-|TRBD1
TGTGCCTGGAGTTCTGGGACAGCTCCTACTAATGAAAAACTGTTTTTT
CAWSSGTAPTNEKLFF
>TRBJ1-1|TRBV10-1|-|-
TGCGCCAGCAGAGGGGCCTATACTGAAGCTTTCTTT
CASRGAYTEAFF
>TRBJ1-2|TRBV6-1|-|TRBD1
TGTGCCAGCAGTGAGACAGGGATGAGCTACACCTTC
CASSETGMSYTF
>TRBJ2-3|TRBV15|-|-
TGTGCCACCAGCCCCCCCCTCGCAGATACGCAGTATTTT
CATSPPLADTQYF
>TRBJ2-2|TRBV27|-|-
TGTGCCAGCAGTTTATCCTTACTCCCCGGGGAGCTGTTTTTT
CASSLSLLPGELFF
>TRBJ2-7|TRBV18|-|-
TGTGCCAGCTCACCCGGGGGGCCTCAGTACGAGCAGTACTTC
CASSPGGPQYEQYF
>TRBJ1-1|TRBV9|-|TRBD1
TGTGCCAGCAGTGGTAACAGGGGTACGGACACTGAAGCTTTCTTT
CASSGNRGTDTEAFF
>TRBJ1-4|TRBV5-4|-|-
TGTGCCAGCAGCGGTACCGGGAAAACTAATGAAAAACTGTTTTTT
CASSGTGKTNEKLFF
>TRBJ2-3|TRBV10-1|once|TRBD1
TGCGCCAGCGGGACAGGGCCGCGAGATACGCAGTATTTT
CASGTGPRDTQYF
>TRBJ2-7|TRBV19|-|TRBD1
TGTGCCAGTAGTCCAGGACAGGGGGCTCTCGAGCAGTACTTC
CASSPGQGALEQYF
>TRBJ2-2|TRBV2|-|-
TGTGCCAGCCGGGGGACGGCGAACACCGGGGAGCTGTTTTTT
CASRGTANTGELFF
>TRBJ1-1|TRBV6-6|few|-
TGTGCCAGCAGTAGACAGGAGAACACTGAAGCTTTCTTT
CASSRQENTEAFF
>TRBJ1-6|TRBV7-2|-|-
TGTGCCAGCAGCTTACTCGCGACTGATTATTCACCCCTCCACTTT
CASSLLATDYSPLHF
>TRBJ1-1|TRBV19|-|TRBD1
TGTGCCAGCCAAGTCACAGGGGGCGGAGGTCTGGACACTGAAGCTTTCTTT
CASQVTGGGGLDTEAFF
>TRBJ1-2|TRBV19|once|TRBD1
TGTGCCAGTAACCATCGGGACAGGGGTTTTTATGGCTACACCTTC
CASNHRDRGFYGYTF
>TRBJ2-7|TRBV28|-|TRBD1
TGTGCCAGCAGCGCCCAACCAGGGGGCAACGAGCAGTACTTC
CASSAQPGGNEQYF
>TRBJ1-1|TRBV5-1|-|TRBD1
TGCGCCAGCCGTAACATTCCGACAGGGGAAAGGACTGAAGCTTTCTTT
CASRNIPTGERTEAFF
>TRBJ1-1|TRBV18|-|-
TGTGCCAGCTCGGTGGTAGGCCCGGGAAACACTGAAGCTTTCTTT
CASSVVGPGNTEAFF
>TRBJ2-1|TRBV30|few|-
TGTGCCTGGAGTGTTCTAAGCGGATACAATGAGCAGTTCTTC
CAWSVLSGYNEQFF